The following is a T cell receptor (beta chain) sequence with its context. These data belong to a study of blood T cell repertoires in COVID-19. In the study overall: The origin of the acute and convalescent COVID-19 samples was the United States, Italy and Spain. From T cells, B-cell-depleted T cells, or PBMCs came the material, which was cDNA or gDNA.

This CDR3 region has 11 residues. V was trimmed by 3 bases and J by 2 bases, leaving 5 bases between them. CDR1 and CDR2 (germline): DFQATT, SNEGSKA (reference sequence). Original handling: Quantification of nucleated cells was approximated via reference gene primer amplification. Produced via immunoSEQ multiplex PCR; TCRdb's table is partial and in-frame only. V and J calls and clone size are as listed in that table; D and trimming were resolved from the DNA. The sample contains approximately 450,000 clones, roughly 90% of which appear only once. The genes are TRBV20-1 and TRBJ2-7; possible D gene TRBD2, 5 bases. This clonotype was sampled from a woman aged 25 to 39 with acute or convalescent COVID-19. Sample: peripheral blood. The CDR3 DNA sequence: TGCAGTGCTAGGGGAGCCTACGAGCAGTACTTC. As protein: CSARGAYEQYF.